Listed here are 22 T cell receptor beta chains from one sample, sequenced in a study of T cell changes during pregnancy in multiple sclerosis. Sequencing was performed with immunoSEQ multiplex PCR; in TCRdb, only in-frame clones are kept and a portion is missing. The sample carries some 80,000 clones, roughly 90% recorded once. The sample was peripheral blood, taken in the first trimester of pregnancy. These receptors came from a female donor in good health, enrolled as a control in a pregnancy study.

The CDR3 loop is CASSLGGNSNQPQHF. CDR3 bases: TGCGCCAGCAGTTTAGGGGGTAATAGCAATCAGCCCCAGCATTTT. V gene TRBV5-1 combines with J gene TRBJ1-5; D is possibly TRBD1 (6 bases). Germline values: CDR1 SGHRS, CDR2 YFSETQ. Trimming removed 5 bases at V and 0 bases at J, with 12 bases between. This CDR3 is built from 15 residues.

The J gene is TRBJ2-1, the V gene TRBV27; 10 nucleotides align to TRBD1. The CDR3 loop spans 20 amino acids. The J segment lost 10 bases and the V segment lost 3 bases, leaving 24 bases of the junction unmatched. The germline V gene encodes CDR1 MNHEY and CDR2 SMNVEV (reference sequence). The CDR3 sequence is CASSFFGQGVLASGPREQFF. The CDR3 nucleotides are TGTGCCAGCAGTTTCTTCGGACAGGGGGTTTTGGCTAGCGGGCCCAGGGAGCAGTTCTTC.

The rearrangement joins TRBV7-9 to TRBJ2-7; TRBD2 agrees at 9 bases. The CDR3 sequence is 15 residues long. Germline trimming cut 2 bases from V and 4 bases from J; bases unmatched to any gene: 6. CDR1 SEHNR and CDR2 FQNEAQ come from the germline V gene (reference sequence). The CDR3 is CASSLLPSGEYEQYF. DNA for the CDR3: TGTGCCAGCAGCTTACTCCCTAGCGGGGAATACGAGCAGTACTTC.

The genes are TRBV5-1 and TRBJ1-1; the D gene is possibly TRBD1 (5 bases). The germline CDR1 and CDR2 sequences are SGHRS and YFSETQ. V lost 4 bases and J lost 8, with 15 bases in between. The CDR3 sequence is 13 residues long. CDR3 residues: CASSPPGGSEAFF. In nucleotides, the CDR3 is TGCGCCAGCAGCCCTCCCGGGGGGTCCGAAGCTTTCTTT.

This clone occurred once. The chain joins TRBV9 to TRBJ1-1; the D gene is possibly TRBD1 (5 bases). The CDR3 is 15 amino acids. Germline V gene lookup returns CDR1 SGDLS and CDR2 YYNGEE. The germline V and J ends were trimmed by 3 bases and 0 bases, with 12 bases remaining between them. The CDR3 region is CASSGSQGMNTEAFF. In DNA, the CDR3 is TGTGCCAGCAGCGGCAGTCAGGGAATGAACACTGAAGCTTTCTTT.

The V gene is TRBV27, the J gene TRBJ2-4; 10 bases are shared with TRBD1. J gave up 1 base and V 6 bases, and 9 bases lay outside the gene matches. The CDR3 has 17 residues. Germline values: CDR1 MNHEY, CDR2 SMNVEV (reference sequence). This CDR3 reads CASRPPRQGAAKNIQYF. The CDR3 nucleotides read TGTGCCAGCAGGCCCCCCAGACAGGGGGCCGCCAAAAACATTCAGTACTTC.

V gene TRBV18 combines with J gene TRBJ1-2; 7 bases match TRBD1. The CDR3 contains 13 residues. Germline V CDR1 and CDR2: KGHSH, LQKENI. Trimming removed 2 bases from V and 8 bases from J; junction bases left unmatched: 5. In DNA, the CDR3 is TGTGCCAGCTCACCAGACAGGGTGGAAGGCTACACCTTC. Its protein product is CASSPDRVEGYTF.

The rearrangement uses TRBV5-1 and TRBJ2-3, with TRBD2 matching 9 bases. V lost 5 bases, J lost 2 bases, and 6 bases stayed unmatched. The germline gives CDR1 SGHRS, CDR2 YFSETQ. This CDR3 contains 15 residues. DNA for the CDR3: TGCGCCAGCAGTCGTAGCGGGGGTAACACAGATACGCAGTATTTT. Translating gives CASSRSGGNTDTQYF. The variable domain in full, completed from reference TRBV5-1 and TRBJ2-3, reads KAGVTQTPRYLIKTRGQQVTLSCSPISGHRSVSWYQQTPGQGLQFLFEYFSETQRNKGNFPGRFSGRQFSNSRSEMNVSTLELGDSALYLCASSRSGGNTDTQYFGPGTRLTVL.

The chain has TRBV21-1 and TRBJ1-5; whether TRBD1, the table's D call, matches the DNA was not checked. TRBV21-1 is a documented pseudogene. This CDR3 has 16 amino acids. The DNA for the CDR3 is TGTGCCAGCAGCAAAGCCGGGACAGGGGACAATCAGCCCCAGCATTTT. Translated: CASSKAGTGDNQPQHF.

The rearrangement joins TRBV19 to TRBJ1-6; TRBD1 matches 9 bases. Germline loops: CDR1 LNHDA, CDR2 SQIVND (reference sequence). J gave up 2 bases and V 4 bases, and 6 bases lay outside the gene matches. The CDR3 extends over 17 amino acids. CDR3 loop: CASSRDRAVTYNSPLHF. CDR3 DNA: TGTGCCAGTAGTAGGGACAGGGCGGTAACCTATAATTCACCCCTCCACTTT.

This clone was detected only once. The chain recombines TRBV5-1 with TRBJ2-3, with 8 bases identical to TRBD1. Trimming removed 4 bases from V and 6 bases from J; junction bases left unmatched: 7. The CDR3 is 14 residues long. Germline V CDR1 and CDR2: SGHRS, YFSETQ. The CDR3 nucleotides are TGCGCCAGCAGCCACGGACAGGGATGGGATACGCAGTATTTT. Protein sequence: CASSHGQGWDTQYF. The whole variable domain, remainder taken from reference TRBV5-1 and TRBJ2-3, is KAGVTQTPRYLIKTRGQQVTLSCSPISGHRSVSWYQQTPGQGLQFLFEYFSETQRNKGNFPGRFSGRQFSNSRSEMNVSTLELGDSALYLCASSHGQGWDTQYFGPGTRLTVL.

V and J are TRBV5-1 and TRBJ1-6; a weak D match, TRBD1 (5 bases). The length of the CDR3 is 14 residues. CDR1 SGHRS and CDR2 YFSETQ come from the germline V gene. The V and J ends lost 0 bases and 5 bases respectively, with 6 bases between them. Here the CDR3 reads CASSLGGDNSPLHF. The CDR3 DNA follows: TGCGCCAGCAGCTTGGGGGGGGATAATTCACCCCTCCACTTT. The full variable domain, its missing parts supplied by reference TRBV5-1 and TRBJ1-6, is KAGVTQTPRYLIKTRGQQVTLSCSPISGHRSVSWYQQTPGQGLQFLFEYFSETQRNKGNFPGRFSGRQFSNSRSEMNVSTLELGDSALYLCASSLGGDNSPLHFGNGTRLTVT.

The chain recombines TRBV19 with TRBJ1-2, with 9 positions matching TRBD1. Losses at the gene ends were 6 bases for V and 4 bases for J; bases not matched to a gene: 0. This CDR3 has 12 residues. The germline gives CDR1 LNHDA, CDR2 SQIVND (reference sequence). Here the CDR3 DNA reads TGTGCCAGTAGGGACAGGGGCTATGGCTACACCTTC. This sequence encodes CASRDRGYGYTF.

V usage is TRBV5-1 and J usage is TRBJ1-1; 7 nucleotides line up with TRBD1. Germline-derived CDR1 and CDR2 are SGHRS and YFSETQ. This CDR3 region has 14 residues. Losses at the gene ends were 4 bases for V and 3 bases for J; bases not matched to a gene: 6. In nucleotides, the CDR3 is TGCGCCAGCAGCCCGACAGGGACGTACACTGAAGCTTTCTTT. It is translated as CASSPTGTYTEAFF.

DNA for the CDR3: TGCGCCACCGGGACAGGGGGATCTGGAAACACCATATATTTT. Translation gives CATGTGGSGNTIYF. The chain is built from TRBV5-1 and TRBJ1-3; TRBD1 matches at 11 bases. With 9 bases clipped from V and 1 base from J, the junction kept 3 bases outside the gene matches. This CDR3 is 14 amino acids long. Per the germline V gene, CDR1 is SGHRS and CDR2 is YFSETQ.

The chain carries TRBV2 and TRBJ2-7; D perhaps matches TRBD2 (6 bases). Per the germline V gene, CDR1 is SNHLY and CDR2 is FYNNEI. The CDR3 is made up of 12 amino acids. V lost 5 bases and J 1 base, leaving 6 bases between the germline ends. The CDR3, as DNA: TGTGCCAGCAGTCGGGAGTCCTACGAGCAGTACTTC. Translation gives CASSRESYEQYF.

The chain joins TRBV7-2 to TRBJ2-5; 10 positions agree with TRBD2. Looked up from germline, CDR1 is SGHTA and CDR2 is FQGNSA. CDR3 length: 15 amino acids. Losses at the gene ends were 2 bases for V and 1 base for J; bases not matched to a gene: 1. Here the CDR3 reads CASSLTSGTQETQYF. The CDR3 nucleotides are TGTGCCAGCAGCTTAACTAGCGGGACCCAAGAGACCCAGTACTTC.

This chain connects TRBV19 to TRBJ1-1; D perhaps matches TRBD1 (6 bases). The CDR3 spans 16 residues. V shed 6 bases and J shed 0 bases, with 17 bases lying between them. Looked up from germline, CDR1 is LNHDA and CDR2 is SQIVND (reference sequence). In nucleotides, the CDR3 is TGTGCCAGTAGGCTAATAACAGGGCACATGAACACTGAAGCTTTCTTT. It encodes CASRLITGHMNTEAFF.

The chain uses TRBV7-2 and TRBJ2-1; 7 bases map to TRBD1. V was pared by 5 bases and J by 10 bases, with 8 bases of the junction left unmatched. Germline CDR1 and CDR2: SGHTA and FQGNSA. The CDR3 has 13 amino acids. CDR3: CASSHSTGAEQFF. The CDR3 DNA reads TGTGCCAGCAGCCATAGCACAGGGGCAGAGCAGTTCTTC.

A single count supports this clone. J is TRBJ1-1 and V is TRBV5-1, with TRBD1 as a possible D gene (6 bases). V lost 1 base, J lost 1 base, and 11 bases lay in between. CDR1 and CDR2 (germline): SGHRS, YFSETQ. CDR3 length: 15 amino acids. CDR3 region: CASSLWGRRNTEAFF. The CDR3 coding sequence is TGCGCCAGCAGCTTGTGGGGGCGACGGAACACTGAAGCTTTCTTT.

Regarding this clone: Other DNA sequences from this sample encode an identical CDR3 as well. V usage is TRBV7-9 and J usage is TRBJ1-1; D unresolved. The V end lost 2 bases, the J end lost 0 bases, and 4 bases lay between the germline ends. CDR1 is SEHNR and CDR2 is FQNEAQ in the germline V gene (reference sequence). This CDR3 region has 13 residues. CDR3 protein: CASSLSMNTEAFF. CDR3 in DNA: TGTGCCAGCAGCTTAAGCATGAACACTGAAGCTTTCTTT.

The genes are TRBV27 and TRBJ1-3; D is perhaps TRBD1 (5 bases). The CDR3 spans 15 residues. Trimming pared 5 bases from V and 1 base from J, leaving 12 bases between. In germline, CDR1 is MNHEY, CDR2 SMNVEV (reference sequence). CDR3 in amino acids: CASSPLGGSGNTIYF. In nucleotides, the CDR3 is TGTGCCAGCAGTCCCCTGGGGGGATCTGGAAACACCATATATTTT.